A few counts support the clone carrying this T cell receptor beta chain. Per germline, CDR1 SGHTA and CDR2 FQGNSA. CDR3 length equals 17 residues. V was pared by 3 bases and J by 2 bases, with 10 bases of the junction left unmatched. Individual cDNA molecules carried attached unique molecular identifiers. A single record per CDR3 protein comes from TCRdb applying MiXCR to the 5' RACE reads. The table records approximately 83,000 distinct CDR3 sequences, 11% to 15% of them present only once. These data belong to a study of early T cells in non-severe SARS-CoV-2 infection. In the study overall: Bulk RNA taken from unsorted whole blood was sequenced, leaving chains unpaired.

Material: whole blood. The TCR sequence derives from an adult who was a healthcare worker with PCR-confirmed SARS-CoV-2 infection or an uninfected control (not recorded which). This chain connects TRBV7-2 to TRBJ2-5; 9 nucleotides align to TRBD2. The CDR3 nucleotides read TGTGCCAGCAGCTTGGTCTCCCTCAGCGGGGGGCAAGAGACCCAGTACTTC. This codes for CASSLVSLSGGQETQYF.